This passage covers 28 T cell receptor beta chains from one sample sequenced in a study of cytomegalovirus exposure and HLA in healthy donors. Data came from immunoSEQ multiplex PCR; TCRdb stores just in-frame clones and leaves some out. The repertoire holds 250,000 or so clones, with 90% as singletons. The sequencing input was PBMCs. The receptors shown here come from a young woman in good health and CMV-seronegative.

The chain employs TRBV7-2 and TRBJ2-3, with TRBD2 matching over 12 bases. Germline CDR1 reads SGHTA; CDR2 reads FQGNSA. V was pared by 5 bases and J by 5 bases, with 8 bases of the junction left unmatched. The CDR3 is 16 residues long. The CDR3 here is CASSRLAGATGDTQYF. DNA for the CDR3: TGTGCCAGCAGCAGACTAGCGGGGGCCACGGGAGATACGCAGTATTTT.

The chain is built from TRBV28 and TRBJ1-4, with 9 bases lining up with TRBD1. V lost 5 bases and J lost 6; bases outside the gene matches: 7. The length of the CDR3 is 15 residues. Germline CDR1 and CDR2: MDHEN and SYDVKM. CDR3 sequence: CASSPGQGGYEKLFF. CDR3 sequence (DNA): TGTGCCAGCAGTCCGGGACAGGGAGGGTATGAAAAACTGTTTTTT.

The gene calls are TRBV7-9 and TRBJ2-1; tentatively, D is TRBD2 (5 bases). This CDR3 region has 14 residues. Germline assignment: CDR1 SEHNR and CDR2 FQNEAQ (reference sequence). V lost 2 bases and J 10 bases, leaving 15 bases between the germline ends. CDR3 nucleotide sequence: TGTGCCAGCAGCTTACCCTTGGGAGCATGGGAGCAGTTCTTC. This translates into CASSLPLGAWEQFF.

The chain uses TRBV19 and TRBJ2-7; possibly TRBD1 for D (5 bases). This CDR3 contains 14 residues. Germline-derived CDR1 and CDR2 are LNHDA and SQIVND (reference sequence). V was cut by 2 bases and J by 3 bases, with 11 bases left in between. The CDR3 bases are TGTGCCAGTAGTATATTAGGGGTTGGCTACGAGCAGTACTTC. Translating gives CASSILGVGYEQYF.

V is TRBV7-8 and J is TRBJ2-2, with unresolved D. The germline V gene encodes CDR1 SGHVS and CDR2 FQNEAQ. This CDR3 is built from 13 residues. V was trimmed by 1 base and J by 5 bases, leaving 5 bases between them. The CDR3 loop reads CASSLVETGELFF. The CDR3 DNA reads as TGTGCCAGCAGCTTAGTTGAGACCGGGGAGCTGTTTTTT.

CDR3 loop: CASSTGQGASPLHF. CDR3 sequence (DNA): TGTGCCAGCAGCACCGGACAGGGGGCTTCACCCCTCCACTTT. The V and J genes are TRBV11-2 and TRBJ1-6; 11 bases line up with TRBD1. Germline lookup yields CDR1 SGHAT and CDR2 FQNNGV. CDR3 length: 14 amino acids. Trimming removed 5 bases from V and 9 bases from J; junction bases left unmatched: 3.

The chain employs TRBV7-6 and TRBJ1-2, with TRBD1 identical over 8 bases. J was trimmed by 8 bases and V by 5 bases; bases with no gene match: 13. From germline, CDR1 is SGHVS and CDR2 FNYEAQ. CDR3 size: 15 residues. The DNA for the CDR3 is TGTGCCAGCAGCCAGACAGGGGAAAACCCGGGGGGCTACACCTTC. Translating gives CASSQTGENPGGYTF.

This rearrangement joins TRBV5-5 to TRBJ2-7; 7 bases line up with TRBD1. Trimming removed 6 bases from V and 0 bases from J; junction bases left unmatched: 9. The CDR3 contains 15 residues. From germline, CDR1 is SGHKS and CDR2 YYEKEE (reference sequence). CDR3 coding DNA: TGTGCCAGCACCGCCCCGGGACAGAGCTCCTACGAGCAGTACGTC. It encodes CASTAPGQSSYEQYV.

The genes are TRBV7-3 and TRBJ1-2; no definite D call. Germline CDR1 reads SGHTA; CDR2 reads FQGTGA. This CDR3 spans 15 amino acids. The ends were cut back, 5 bases at V and 2 bases at J, with 15 bases in the middle. DNA of the CDR3: TGTGCCAGCAGCCCGACCCCGGCGGCGAACTATGGCTACACCTTC. Translated, it gives CASSPTPAANYGYTF.

The genes are TRBV2 and TRBJ2-7, with unresolved D. Trimming cost V 4 bases and J 3 bases, with 10 bases left between them. The CDR3 has 13 residues. Per the germline V gene, CDR1 is SNHLY and CDR2 is FYNNEI. The CDR3 DNA reads as TGTGCCAGCAGTGTCAGCAGGATCTACGAGCAGTACGTC. Protein: CASSVSRIYEQYV.

The chain joins TRBV28 to TRBJ1-6; D is perhaps TRBD1 (5 bases). The CDR3 runs 16 residues. CDR1 is MDHEN and CDR2 is SYDVKM in the germline V gene. V was shortened by 4 bases and J by 0 bases, with 10 bases between the two germline ends. This CDR3 is CASSSRQSSYNSPLHF. In DNA form, the CDR3 reads TGTGCCAGCAGTTCCCGACAGAGCTCCTATAATTCACCCCTCCACTTT.

This clone was detected once. An end of the junction differs from the germline gene, which may be a read error. The chain couples TRBV9 to TRBJ2-1, with D perhaps matching TRBD2 (6 bases). The CDR3 has 15 residues. Germline assignment: CDR1 SGDLS and CDR2 YYNGEE. For the CDR3, the DNA is TGTGCCAGCAGCGTAGCTGACCCTGCGGGGCTAACGGTGGTCTTC. Translation gives CASSVADPAGLTVVF.

Only one count was recorded for this clone. The chain employs TRBV11-3 and TRBJ2-7; D is possibly TRBD2 (6 bases). The V end was cut by 5 bases, the J end by 7 bases, with 18 bases between. Germline CDR1 reads SGHNT; CDR2 reads YENEEA. The CDR3 totals 14 residues. In DNA form, the CDR3 reads TGTGCCAGCAGCATTTCCGGGACTCGGGAAGAGCAGTACTTC. Encoded protein: CASSISGTREEQYF.

The chain carries TRBV9 and TRBJ1-2, with TRBD1 matching 9 bases. The CDR3 is 17 residues long. Germline CDR1 SGDLS, CDR2 YYNGEE. J gave up 2 bases and V 3 bases, and 11 bases lay outside the gene matches. CDR3 DNA sequence: TGTGCCAGCAGCGATACCTCGGGACAGGGAGCAAACTATGGCTACACCTTC. Its translation is CASSDTSGQGANYGYTF. Filled out from reference TRBV9 and TRBJ1-2, the complete variable domain reads DSGVTQTPKHLITATGQRVTLRCSPRSGDLSVYWYQQSLDQGLQFLIQYYNGEERAKGNILERFSAQQFPDLHSELNLSSLELGDSALYFCASSDTSGQGANYGYTFGSGTRLTVV.

The chain is built from TRBV30 and TRBJ2-7, with 7 bases identical to TRBD1. Germline values: CDR1 GTSNPN, CDR2 SVGIG (reference sequence). The CDR3 is made up of 12 amino acids. The J segment lost 0 bases and the V segment lost 7 bases, leaving 3 bases of the junction unmatched. The CDR3 bases are TGTGCCTCCGGGACAGACTCCTACGAGCAGTACTTC. It encodes CASGTDSYEQYF. The variable domain in full, completed from reference TRBV30 and TRBJ2-7, reads SQTIHQWPATLVQPVGSPLSLECTVEGTSNPNLYWYRQAAGRGLQLLFYSVGIGQISSEVPQNLSASRPQDRQFILSSKKLLLSDSGFYLCASGTDSYEQYFGPGTRLTVT.

This clone has a single count. The chain employs TRBV27 and TRBJ1-1, with a tentative D call TRBD1 (5 bases). The CDR3 is 13 amino acids. Trimming pared 4 bases from V and 5 bases from J, leaving 11 bases between. Germline assignment: CDR1 MNHEY and CDR2 SMNVEV (reference sequence). The CDR3 nucleotides read TGTGCCAGCAGTTGGGGGAGGGGTACTGAAGCTTTCTTT. Translating it yields CASSWGRGTEAFF.

This rearrangement joins TRBV25-1 to TRBJ2-1; 7 bases fit TRBD2. Germline V lookup: CDR1 MGHDK, CDR2 SYGVNS. This CDR3 contains 11 residues. The ends lost 3 bases at V and 10 bases at J; junction bases unmatched: 0. The CDR3 coding sequence is TGTGCCAGCAGTGAGCGGGGGGAGCAGTTCTTC. It codes for CASSERGEQFF.

V usage is TRBV5-1 and J usage is TRBJ2-1; 7 bases are a match to TRBD1. The V segment lost 0 bases and the J segment 7 bases; nucleotides outside the gene matches: 4. The germline V gene encodes CDR1 SGHRS and CDR2 YFSETQ. This CDR3 is 14 amino acids long. The CDR3 loop is CASSLADRENEQFF. In DNA, the CDR3 is TGCGCCAGCAGCTTGGCCGACAGGGAAAATGAGCAGTTCTTC.

This clone was seen a single time. This chain connects TRBV5-1 to TRBJ1-1; no clear D gene. CDR3 length: 14 residues. Trimming pared 5 bases from V and 0 bases from J, leaving 11 bases between. Germline V gene data show CDR1 as SGHRS and CDR2 as YFSETQ. The chain's CDR3 is CASRTEPMNTEAFF. The CDR3 nucleotides read TGCGCCAGCAGAACAGAGCCCATGAACACTGAAGCTTTCTTT.

The chain has TRBV11-2 and TRBJ1-4; D not certain. Germline V CDR1 and CDR2: SGHAT, FQNNGV. V lost 4 bases to trimming and J lost 2 bases, with 8 bases between them. The CDR3 runs 14 residues. CDR3 nucleotide sequence: TGTGCCAGCAGCTGGAGAGCTACTAATGAAAAACTGTTTTTT. This translates into CASSWRATNEKLFF.

The chain uses TRBV28 and TRBJ2-4; 9 nucleotides agree with TRBD1. The germline CDR1 and CDR2 sequences are MDHEN and SYDVKM. CDR3 size: 13 residues. After removal of 8 bases from V and 8 bases from J, the junction contained 7 bases not matched to a gene. The CDR3 coding sequence is TGTGCCAGCCTCACCCGGGACAGGGACATTCAGTACTTC. This sequence encodes CASLTRDRDIQYF.

This chain's CDR3 is CASSTTGKNYEQYV. In nucleotides, the CDR3 is TGCGCCAGCAGCACCACAGGGAAGAACTACGAGCAGTACGTC. The chain employs TRBV23-1 and TRBJ2-7; D perhaps matches TRBD1 (6 bases). TRBV23-1 is an ORF for which the function is uncertain. The CDR3 extends over 14 amino acids. V was pared by 6 bases and J by 3 bases, with 15 bases between.

This clone was found a few times. This chain joins TRBV4-1 and TRBJ1-5; perhaps TRBD1 as D (5 bases). Trimming removed 0 bases at V and 2 bases at J, with 8 bases between. CDR1 is MGHRA and CDR2 is YSYEKL in the germline V gene. The CDR3 length is 15 residues. The chain's CDR3 is CASSQEGRGNQPQHF. DNA for the CDR3: TGCGCCAGCAGCCAAGAGGGGCGAGGCAATCAGCCCCAGCATTTT.

In this sample, this clone turned up a few times. This CDR3 reads CASSRAGTYEQYF. The CDR3 DNA is TGTGCCAGTAGTAGAGCAGGTACCTACGAGCAGTACTTC. This chain connects TRBV19 to TRBJ2-7; D remains ambiguous. The germline V gene encodes CDR1 LNHDA and CDR2 SQIVND (reference sequence). V lost 4 bases, J lost 2 bases, and 9 bases lay in between. The CDR3 sequence is 13 residues long.

This chain links TRBV5-6 with TRBJ2-7; the D gene could be TRBD1 or TRBD2 (7 bases each). V lost 4 bases, J lost 5 bases, and 13 bases lay in between. Germline V gene lookup returns CDR1 SGHDT and CDR2 YYEEEE. The CDR3 is made up of 13 amino acids. CDR3 coding DNA: TGTGCCAGCAGCCTGGGAGGGGGCGACGAGCAGTACTTC. This sequence encodes CASSLGGGDEQYF.

The chain employs TRBV5-4 and TRBJ2-7; possibly TRBD1 for D (5 bases). CDR1 SGHNT and CDR2 YYREEE come from the germline V gene (reference sequence). Trimming left V 2 bases short and J 0 bases short, with 15 bases between. This CDR3 region has 16 residues. CDR3 region: CASSLRPTVRSYEQYF. Written as DNA, the CDR3 is TGTGCCAGCAGCTTACGACCGACAGTCCGCTCCTACGAGCAGTACTTC.

The rearrangement links TRBV2 to TRBJ2-1, with a possible D match to TRBD1 (6 bases). The germline CDR1 and CDR2 sequences are SNHLY and FYNNEI. The CDR3 loop spans 13 amino acids. Trimming stripped 4 bases from V and 7 bases from J, with 11 bases between. As DNA, the CDR3 is TGTGCCAGCAGTGGAGGGGGTAGAAATGAGCAGTTCTTC. This codes for CASSGGGRNEQFF.

The chain combines TRBV9 with TRBJ1-5, with a possible D match to TRBD1 (6 bases). V was clipped by 3 bases and J by 0 bases, with 16 bases between them. Germline CDR1 is SGDLS and CDR2 is YYNGEE. The CDR3 sequence is 17 residues long. The CDR3 DNA reads as TGTGCCAGCAGCGAAGGGGACACGACTTATAGCAATCAGCCCCAGCATTTT. It codes for CASSEGDTTYSNQPQHF.